Shown below are 8 T cell receptor beta chains from a single sample sequenced in a study of neoadjuvant anti-PD-1 for oral cavity cancer. The table came from immunoSEQ multiplex PCR; TCRdb's copy has only in-frame clones and leaves some out. Of 68,000 or so clones in the sample, approximately 85% were seen once. As for time point: after neoadjuvant nivolumab, at surgical resection. Sequencing was performed on PBMCs, taken after nivolumab (anti-PD-1) treatment. The receptors come from a person aged 40 to 85 with oral cavity squamous cell carcinoma.

V and J are TRBV19 and TRBJ1-3; no reliable D call. The CDR3 covers 13 residues. Germline values: CDR1 LNHDA, CDR2 SQIVND (reference sequence). Trimming took 6 bases from V and 4 from J, leaving 10 bases between them. The CDR3 DNA sequence: TGTGCCAGTAGGACAACCGAGGGAAACACCATATATTTT. Protein: CASRTTEGNTIYF.

The CDR3 DNA reads TGCGCCAGCAGTGAATTACAGGGGAGTGAGCAAGAGACCCAGTACTTC. Translation gives CASSELQGSEQETQYF. The chain has TRBV10-1 and TRBJ2-5; 7 bases fit TRBD1. V gave up 3 bases and J gave up 2 bases; unmatched junction bases: 9. This CDR3 spans 16 amino acids. Germline CDR1 WNHNN, CDR2 SYGVQD (reference sequence).

This clone has a handful of counts. The chain has TRBV5-5 and TRBJ1-4; D ambiguous. CDR1 and CDR2 (germline): SGHKS, YYEKEE (reference sequence). The V end was cut by 6 bases, the J end by 7 bases, with 16 bases between. The CDR3 consists of 14 residues. The CDR3 here is CASTEPGMGEKLFF. The CDR3 DNA sequence: TGTGCCAGCACTGAGCCGGGCATGGGTGAAAAACTGTTTTTT.

This clone was recorded many times. The chain combines TRBV2 with TRBJ1-3; possible D gene TRBD1, 5 bases. This CDR3 comprises 14 residues. Germline CDR1 is SNHLY and CDR2 is FYNNEI. Between the trimmed V and J ends, which lost 7 bases and 4 bases, there was a span of 14 bases. CDR3 sequence: CASKGLKQGNTIYF. CDR3 sequence (DNA): TGTGCCAGCAAGGGGTTAAAACAAGGAAACACCATATATTTT.

The chain joins TRBV6-6 to TRBJ2-2; 8 nucleotides line up with TRBD1. CDR3 length: 15 amino acids. Germline V gives CDR1 MNHNY, CDR2 SVGAGI (reference sequence). Trimming cost V 6 bases and J 6 bases; bases outside gene matches: 9. The DNA for the CDR3 is TGTGCCAGCAGCCCAGGGGGCGCTTGGGCCGGGGAGCTGTTTTTT. Translation gives CASSPGGAWAGELFF.

The J gene is TRBJ2-7, the V gene TRBV27, with D perhaps being TRBD1 or TRBD2 (5 bases each). CDR1 and CDR2 from the germline V gene are MNHEY and SMNVEV (reference sequence). There are 14 residues in the CDR3. The V and J ends lost 5 bases and 0 bases respectively, with 11 bases between them. The CDR3 loop reads CASSPYGTSYEQYF. The CDR3 DNA sequence: TGTGCCAGCAGTCCCTACGGGACCTCCTACGAGCAGTACTTC.

The chain couples TRBV27 to TRBJ2-2, with D hard to call. This CDR3 has 16 amino acids. Germline V lookup: CDR1 MNHEY, CDR2 SMNVEV (reference sequence). V was clipped by 6 bases and J by 0 bases, with 14 bases between them. The CDR3 loop reads CASSQQPFTNTGELFF. For the CDR3, the DNA is TGTGCCAGCAGCCAACAGCCTTTCACGAACACCGGGGAGCTGTTTTTT.

This clone was counted only a few times. The chain has TRBV5-4 and TRBJ2-5, with 7 bases aligning to TRBD1. Germline assignment: CDR1 SGHNT and CDR2 YYREEE (reference sequence). This CDR3 has 13 residues. With 4 bases clipped from V and 9 bases from J, the junction kept 9 bases outside the gene matches. CDR3 amino acids: CASSRTGGQAQYF. The CDR3, as DNA: TGTGCCAGCAGCCGGACAGGAGGACAGGCCCAGTACTTC.